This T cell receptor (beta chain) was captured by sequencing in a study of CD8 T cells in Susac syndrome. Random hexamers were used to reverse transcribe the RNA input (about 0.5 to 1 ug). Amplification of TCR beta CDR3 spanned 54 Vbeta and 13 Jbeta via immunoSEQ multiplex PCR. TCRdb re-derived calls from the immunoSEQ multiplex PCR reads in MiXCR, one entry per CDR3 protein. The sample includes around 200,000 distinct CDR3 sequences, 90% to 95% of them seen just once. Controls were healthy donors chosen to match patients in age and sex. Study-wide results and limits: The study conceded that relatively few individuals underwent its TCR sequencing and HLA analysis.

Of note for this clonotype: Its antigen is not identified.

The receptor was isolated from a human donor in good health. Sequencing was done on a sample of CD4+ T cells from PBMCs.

The CDR3 coding sequence is TGCGCCAGCAGCTTGGACTCGACTACAGATACGCAGTATTTT. It encodes CASSLDSTTDTQYF. The chain has TRBV5-1 and TRBJ2-3, with D unclear. The CDR3 totals 14 residues. Germline V gene lookup returns CDR1 SGHRS and CDR2 YFSETQ. Trimming left V 0 bases short and J 3 bases short, with 8 bases between.